One sample yielded the 32 T cell receptor beta chains listed below, sequenced in a study of blood T cell repertoires in COVID-19. The table came from immunoSEQ multiplex PCR; TCRdb's copy has only in-frame clones and leaves some out. The repertoire has about 110,000 clones, 65% to 80% of them found once; the top ten carry more than 4%. Sequences were obtained from peripheral blood. These receptors were collected from a man between 65 and 85 years old with acute or convalescent COVID-19.

The chain couples TRBV6-2 or TRBV6-3 to TRBJ1-6, with a tentative D call TRBD1 (5 bases). There are 12 residues in the CDR3. Looked up from germline, CDR1 is MNHEY and CDR2 is SVGEGT. Trimming stripped 2 bases from V and 11 bases from J, with 7 bases between. The DNA of the CDR3 is TGTGCCAGCAGTTACCAGGGTGCACCCCTCCACTTT. It codes for CASSYQGAPLHF.

The chain employs TRBV27 and TRBJ2-5, with TRBD2 matching 14 bases. The germline V gene encodes CDR1 MNHEY and CDR2 SMNVEV (reference sequence). After removal of 5 bases from V and 0 bases from J, the junction contained 8 bases not matched to a gene. This CDR3 spans 18 amino acids. The chain's CDR3 is CASSGPGLAGENQETQYF. CDR3 sequence (DNA): TGTGCCAGCAGTGGACCGGGACTAGCGGGGGAAAACCAAGAGACCCAGTACTTC.

The chain has TRBV10-3 and TRBJ1-5; D might be TRBD1 (6 bases). Between the trimmed V and J ends, which lost 5 bases and 5 bases, there was a span of 13 bases. The CDR3 has 14 amino acids. The germline gives CDR1 ENHRY, CDR2 SYGVKD. CDR3: CAISNTGQDQPQHF. The CDR3, as DNA: TGTGCCATCAGTAATACAGGGCAGGATCAGCCCCAGCATTTT.

The CDR3 sequence is CASSYPPWGGGTDTQYF. The CDR3 region has the DNA TGTGCCAGCAGTTACCCGCCCTGGGGCGGGGGCACAGATACGCAGTATTTT. This chain connects TRBV6-2 or TRBV6-3 to TRBJ2-3, with D maybe TRBD2 (6 bases). V shed 2 bases and J shed 1 base, with 16 bases lying between them. Germline CDR1 MNHEY, CDR2 SVGEGT. This CDR3 spans 17 amino acids.

The gene calls are TRBV6-5 and TRBJ1-5, with 9 positions matching TRBD1. J was trimmed by 5 bases and V by 4 bases; bases with no gene match: 9. This CDR3 spans 16 amino acids. Per germline, CDR1 MNHEY and CDR2 SVGAGI. CDR3 nucleotides: TGTGCCAGCAGTTCTCCGGGACAGGGAAGGGATCAGCCCCAGCATTTT. This codes for CASSSPGQGRDQPQHF.

The chain combines TRBV5-6 with TRBJ1-4; 11 nucleotides align to TRBD1. Germline CDR1 reads SGHDT; CDR2 reads YYEEEE. With V trimmed by 0 bases and J by 8 bases, 0 bases remained unmatched. The CDR3 has 14 amino acids. The CDR3 spells CASSLGDRGEKLFF. CDR3 nucleotide sequence: TGTGCCAGCAGCTTGGGGGACAGGGGGGAAAAACTGTTTTTT. Based on the CDR3 plus reference TRBV5-6 and TRBJ1-4, the full variable domain is DAGVTQSPTHLIKTRGQQVTLRCSPKSGHDTVSWYQQALGQGPQFIFQYYEEEERQRGNFPDRFSGHQFPNYSSELNVNALLLGDSALYLCASSLGDRGEKLFFGSGTQLSVL.

This clone was picked up a small number of times. The chain uses TRBV6-6 and TRBJ2-2, with D possibly TRBD1 on 6 matching bases. Germline CDR1 MNHNY, CDR2 SVGAGI (reference sequence). V was clipped by 9 bases and J by 0 bases, with 11 bases between them. The length of the CDR3 is 14 residues. In nucleotides, the CDR3 is TGTGCCAGTACTGACAGGCCGAACACCGGGGAGCTGTTTTTT. The encoded protein is CASTDRPNTGELFF.

The chain joins TRBV7-3 to TRBJ2-1; D perhaps matches TRBD2 (7 bases). CDR3 length equals 16 residues. Germline CDR1 and CDR2: SGHTA and FQGTGA. The germline V and J ends were trimmed by 5 bases and 0 bases, with 14 bases remaining between them. The CDR3 protein is CASSLSAGASYNEQFF. In nucleotides, the CDR3 is TGTGCCAGCAGCCTCTCGGCGGGGGCCTCCTACAATGAGCAGTTCTTC.

The CDR3 DNA follows: TGTGCCAGCAGCCAAGATGATCGGACAGGGTCATATGGGGCCAACGTCCTGACTTTC. Translated: CASSQDDRTGSYGANVLTF. The chain uses TRBV3-1 (or the pseudogene TRBV3-2) and TRBJ2-6, with 8 bases lining up with TRBD1. Trimming removed 0 bases from V and 3 bases from J; junction bases left unmatched: 10. CDR1 is LGHDT, CDR2 YNNKEL, per germline (reference sequence). The CDR3 loop spans 19 amino acids.

The rearrangement joins TRBV9 to TRBJ2-2; 9 bases are a match to TRBD2. Germline-derived CDR1 and CDR2 are SGDLS and YYNGEE. V dropped 3 bases and J dropped 7; count of bases not matched to a gene: 13. The CDR3 has 17 amino acids. CDR3 in amino acids: CASSAALRGGADGELFF. CDR3 bases: TGTGCCAGCAGCGCGGCGCTACGCGGGGGGGCAGACGGGGAGCTGTTTTTT. Complete variable domain (other parts from reference TRBV9 and TRBJ2-2): DSGVTQTPKHLITATGQRVTLRCSPRSGDLSVYWYQQSLDQGLQFLIQYYNGEERAKGNILERFSAQQFPDLHSELNLSSLELGDSALYFCASSAALRGGADGELFFGEGSRLTVL.

Points on this clone: The same CDR3 arises from other DNA sequences in this sample as well. This chain uses TRBV5-1 with TRBJ2-3, with 7 positions matching TRBD2. With V trimmed by 2 bases and J by 3 bases, 3 bases remained unmatched. Germline CDR1 is SGHRS and CDR2 is YFSETQ. There are 14 residues in the CDR3. The CDR3 sequence: CASSLGGGTDTQYF. The CDR3 DNA follows: TGCGCCAGCAGCTTAGGCGGGGGAACAGATACGCAGTATTTT.

V is TRBV11-2 and J is TRBJ1-1, with a tentative D call TRBD1 (5 bases). Looked up from germline, CDR1 is SGHAT and CDR2 is FQNNGV. The CDR3 consists of 16 residues. V gave up 0 bases and J gave up 5 bases, with 16 bases separating them. This CDR3 reads CASSLDPVGRGTEAFF. CDR3 sequence (DNA): TGTGCCAGCAGCTTAGATCCCGTTGGGAGGGGTACTGAAGCTTTCTTT.

The J gene is TRBJ1-1, the V gene TRBV5-1; D is possibly TRBD1 (5 bases). Trimming cost V 3 bases and J 8 bases, with 11 bases left between them. The germline CDR1 and CDR2 sequences are SGHRS and YFSETQ. The CDR3 covers 12 residues. CDR3 residues: CASSSGDHEAFF. The CDR3 DNA sequence: TGCGCCAGCAGCTCGGGGGACCACGAAGCTTTCTTT.

This clone was observed a handful of times. This sequence joins TRBV19 and TRBJ2-5; possible D gene TRBD1, 6 bases. The V gene lost 0 bases and the J gene lost 0 bases, with 14 bases spanning the gap. Per the germline V gene, CDR1 is LNHDA and CDR2 is SQIVND (reference sequence). There are 17 residues in the CDR3. CDR3 in amino acids: CASSIEGNRDYQETQYF. In DNA, the CDR3 is TGTGCCAGTAGTATAGAGGGCAACAGGGATTACCAAGAGACCCAGTACTTC.

V is TRBV7-8 and J is TRBJ2-1, with 8 bases aligning to TRBD1. The CDR3 runs to 22 residues. The V gene's germline CDR1 is SGHVS and CDR2 FQNEAQ. After removal of 1 base from V and 4 bases from J, the junction contained 24 bases not matched to a gene. This CDR3 is CASSLGASGQGFGPAIYNEQFF. The DNA of the CDR3 is TGTGCCAGCAGCTTAGGGGCCTCTGGACAGGGCTTTGGGCCGGCCATATACAATGAGCAGTTCTTC.

A single count supports this clone. V gene TRBV11-1 combines with J gene TRBJ1-6, with 8 bases identical to TRBD1. Trimming at V came to 0 bases and at J to 8 bases, leaving 3 bases not matched to a gene. The CDR3 has 15 amino acids. CDR1 SGHAT and CDR2 FQDESV come from the germline V gene (reference sequence). DNA of the CDR3: TGTGCCAGCAGCTTAGCGATGACAGGGGATTCACCCCTCCACTTT. Its translation: CASSLAMTGDSPLHF.

This chain uses TRBV11-3 with TRBJ2-2; no definite D call. The CDR3 extends over 12 amino acids. V was clipped by 2 bases and J by 6 bases, with 4 bases between them. Germline-derived CDR1 and CDR2 are SGHNT and YENEEA. The CDR3 is CASSLLAGELFF. CDR3 nucleotides: TGTGCCAGCAGCTTATTAGCCGGGGAGCTGTTTTTT.

The chain recombines TRBV3-1 (or the pseudogene TRBV3-2) with TRBJ1-4; 8 positions agree with TRBD1. The germline CDR1 and CDR2 sequences are LGHDT and YNNKEL (reference sequence). The CDR3 sequence is 13 residues long. V shed 3 bases, J shed 11 bases, and the junction held 5 bases outside the gene matches. CDR3 nucleotides: TGTGCCAGCAGCCAGGCCAGACAGGGGAAACTGTTTTTT. As protein: CASSQARQGKLFF.

The V gene is TRBV5-1, the J gene TRBJ2-5, with D maybe TRBD1 (5 bases). Germline CDR1 SGHRS, CDR2 YFSETQ. The CDR3 consists of 14 residues. V gave up 7 bases and J gave up 0 bases, with 13 bases separating them. The CDR3 nucleotides are TGCGCCAGCGGGAACAGGACACACCAAGAGACCCAGTACTTC. Encoded protein: CASGNRTHQETQYF.

The chain's CDR3 is CASSTKTGLNTGELFF. For the CDR3, the DNA is TGTGCCAGTAGTACTAAGACAGGGTTGAACACCGGGGAGCTGTTTTTT. The chain uses TRBV19 and TRBJ2-2; 7 bases align to TRBD1. This CDR3 region has 16 residues. Losses at the gene ends were 4 bases for V and 1 base for J; bases not matched to a gene: 6. Germline assignment: CDR1 LNHDA and CDR2 SQIVND (reference sequence). The full variable domain, completed using reference TRBV19 and TRBJ2-2, is DGGITQSPKYLFRKEGQNVTLSCEQNLNHDAMYWYRQDPGQGLRLIYYSQIVNDFQKGDIAEGYSVSREKKESFPLTVTSAQKNPTAFYLCASSTKTGLNTGELFFGEGSRLTVL.

The rearrangement uses TRBV15 and TRBJ1-4, with 8 bases identical to TRBD1. V lost 0 bases, J lost 13 bases, and 13 bases stayed unmatched. CDR1 LNHNV and CDR2 YYDKDF come from the germline V gene (reference sequence). The CDR3 sequence is 16 residues long. Here the CDR3 DNA reads TGTGCCACCAGCAGAGATCGGGGGACAGGTAGCCCGGGACTGTTTTTT. Protein sequence: CATSRDRGTGSPGLFF.

The V gene is TRBV5-8, the J gene TRBJ2-7; D might be TRBD2 (5 bases). The CDR3 has 15 amino acids. Trimming shortened V by 3 bases and J by 2 bases, and 15 bases separated the two germline ends. CDR1 SGHTS and CDR2 YDEGEE come from the germline V gene. CDR3 protein: CASSSGEGGTYEQYF. CDR3 in DNA: TGTGCCAGCAGCTCCGGTGAAGGAGGAACCTACGAGCAGTACTTC.

The chain couples TRBV15 to TRBJ1-2; 10 bases map to TRBD1. CDR1 is LNHNV, CDR2 YYDKDF, per germline (reference sequence). This CDR3 is 15 amino acids long. V shed 2 bases and J 2 bases; nucleotides not matched to a gene: 2. CDR3 amino acids: CATSRQGQGNYGYTF. In DNA, the CDR3 is TGTGCCACCAGCAGACAGGGACAGGGGAACTATGGCTACACCTTC.

The chain combines TRBV7-3 with TRBJ2-3; the match to TRBD2 covers 9 bases. This CDR3 is 15 amino acids long. CDR1 and CDR2 (germline): SGHTA, FQGTGA. Trimming removed 5 bases from V and 3 bases from J; junction bases left unmatched: 6. The CDR3 here is CASSRAGGGTDTQYF. The CDR3 DNA is TGTGCCAGCAGCCGAGCGGGGGGAGGTACAGATACGCAGTATTTT.

CDR3 sequence (DNA): TGTGCCAGCAGCTTATCGCGGACAGCATACGAGCAGTACTTC. It yields the protein CASSLSRTAYEQYF. The chain carries TRBV7-8 and TRBJ2-7; possibly TRBD1 for D (6 bases). V was clipped by 2 bases and J by 4 bases, with 12 bases between them. The CDR3 covers 14 residues. CDR1 is SGHVS, CDR2 FQNEAQ, per germline.

The chain combines TRBV19 with TRBJ1-2; a possible D gene is TRBD1 (5 bases). Trimming stripped 3 bases from V and 4 bases from J, with 15 bases between. Germline V lookup: CDR1 LNHDA, CDR2 SQIVND (reference sequence). CDR3 length equals 15 residues. The CDR3 DNA reads TGTGCCAGTAGTATGGAGGGGCCAACCCTCTATGGCTACACCTTC. It yields the protein CASSMEGPTLYGYTF.

This clone was seen a few times. The V gene is TRBV7-9, the J gene TRBJ1-1, with D tentatively TRBD1 (5 bases). This CDR3 region has 15 residues. Germline V gene sequence: CDR1 SEHNR, CDR2 FQNEAQ (reference sequence). Trimming stripped 2 bases from V and 5 bases from J, with 15 bases between. CDR3 region: CASSLFQGRETEAFF. The CDR3 DNA sequence: TGTGCCAGCAGCTTATTCCAGGGCCGGGAGACTGAAGCTTTCTTT.

This rearrangement joins TRBV29-1 to TRBJ2-5, with a weak D call TRBD2 (5 bases). The germline V gene encodes CDR1 SQVTM and CDR2 ANQGSEA. V gave up 4 bases and J gave up 5 bases, with 5 bases separating them. CDR3 length: 10 amino acids. Written as DNA, the CDR3 is TGCAGCGTTGCGGGGGAGACCCAGTACTTC. Amino acid sequence: CSVAGETQYF.

The gene calls are TRBV5-1 and TRBJ2-5; 9 nucleotides match TRBD2. The V gene end was trimmed by 3 bases and the J gene end by 2 bases; junction bases not matched to a gene: 2. Germline CDR1 SGHRS, CDR2 YFSETQ. The length of the CDR3 is 14 residues. CDR3 nucleotides: TGCGCCAGCAGCTCAGCGGGGGGACAAGAGACCCAGTACTTC. This encodes CASSSAGGQETQYF.

Within the sample, this clone is medium-sized. The V and J genes are TRBV7-9 and TRBJ1-1, with D possibly TRBD1 on 6 matching bases. Germline CDR1 SEHNR, CDR2 FQNEAQ (reference sequence). V shed 5 bases and J shed 3 bases, with 10 bases lying between them. This CDR3 comprises 13 residues. The DNA for the CDR3 is TGTGCCAGCAGCCCGACAGGTCACACTGAAGCTTTCTTT. This translates into CASSPTGHTEAFF. Combining the CDR3 with reference TRBV7-9 and TRBJ1-1 gives the whole variable domain DTGVSQNPRHKITKRGQNVTFRCDPISEHNRLYWYRQTLGQGPEFLTYFQNEAQLEKSRLLSDRFSAERPKGSFSTLEIQRTEQGDSAMYLCASSPTGHTEAFFGQGTRLTVV.

The V gene is TRBV5-1, the J gene TRBJ2-5, with D perhaps TRBD1 (6 bases). V dropped 4 bases and J dropped 0 bases, with 13 bases sitting between them. Germline V gene data show CDR1 as SGHRS and CDR2 as YFSETQ. CDR3 size: 15 residues. The CDR3, as DNA: TGCGCCAGCAGCGGTTCAGGGGAGTACCAAGAGACCCAGTACTTC. Translating gives CASSGSGEYQETQYF.

This clone was seen a few times. The chain uses TRBV20-1 and TRBJ2-1; D gene ambiguous. Germline CDR1 DFQATT, CDR2 SNEGSKA (reference sequence). The germline V and J ends were trimmed by 0 bases and 10 bases, with 7 bases remaining between them. The CDR3 is 11 amino acids. CDR3 nucleotides: TGCAGTGCTAGAGAATTGCGGGAGCAGTTCTTC. Encoded protein: CSARELREQFF.